The sequence of this T cell receptor (beta chain) was determined in a study of T cell clonotyping in hematopoietic cell transplantation. Notes on the study in general: CD4 and CD8 repertoire contributions could not be separated without sorting.

The table came from immunoSEQ multiplex PCR; TCRdb's copy has only in-frame clones and leaves some out. The sample comprises fewer than 3,500 clones, approximately 60% of which are singletons, and 20% to 25% rests with the top ten. As concerns this clone: Its antigen is currently unknown.

The TCR was taken from a female patient aged 30-39 years who had an allogeneic stem cell transplant, so T cells may come from the graft donor. Some clones in this sample may be carry-over from other donors' samples. The specimen was peripheral blood mononuclear cells, collected 30 days after allogeneic stem cell transplant.

CDR3 sequence (DNA): TGTGCCAGCAGTTTATACGGACAGGGCGGTTCTGGGGCCAACGTCCTGACTTTC. Protein sequence: CASSLYGQGGSGANVLTF. The J gene is TRBJ2-6, the V gene TRBV27; 8 positions agree with TRBD1. J was trimmed by 1 base and V by 1 base; bases with no gene match: 6. The CDR3 totals 18 residues. Germline CDR1 is MNHEY and CDR2 is SMNVEV (reference sequence).